This T cell receptor (beta chain) was found in a study of vaccination and CD4 T cells after COVID-19. Overall study: It was a median 101 days after diagnosis, with a range of 35 to 161, that post-COVID samples were drawn.

Details on this clonotype: No antigen is known for it.

Treatment given: roughly 11-day PBMC culture with coronavirus spike peptide pools or control peptides (ViraFEST assay). Cultured CD4+ T-cell DNA underwent Oncomine TCR Beta short-read sequencing. Via MiXCR, TCRdb re-called the PCR reads, giving one row per CDR3 protein. The sample has approximately 12,000 distinct CDR3 sequences, less than 80% seen once. The CDR3 consists of 13 residues. Per the germline V gene, CDR1 is ENHRY and CDR2 is SYGVKD. Trimming at V came to 5 bases and at J to 13 bases, leaving 11 bases not matched to a gene. This TCR came from a human donor who had recovered from COVID-19. J is TRBJ1-2 and V is TRBV10-3, with 9 bases fitting TRBD1. The sequenced sample was CD4+ T cells from blood, cultured in vitro, obtained before SARS-CoV-2 vaccination. CDR3 sequence: CAISSLLGTGTTF. The CDR3 region has the DNA TGTGCCATCAGTTCCCTTTTAGGGACAGGGACCACCTTC.